This is a list of T cell receptor beta chains from one sample in a study of cytomegalovirus exposure and HLA in healthy donors. Libraries were prepared by immunoSEQ multiplex PCR; TCRdb keeps only in-frame clonotypes and omits some of them. The sample lists roughly 100,000 clones, 63% occurring once. Sequencing used PBMCs. The receptors here all came from a human donor in good health. Each CDR3 is given with its conserved first and last residue. A D gene is named only where the DNA matches it firmly.

TRBJ2-1 | TRBV18 | . | CASSPVEVSYNEQFF
TRBJ2-3 | TRBV10-3 | . | CAISESTSRDTQYF
TRBJ1-5 | TRBV30 | . | CACGGNQPQHF
TRBJ2-3 | TRBV14 | . | CASSLNRLATTDTQYF
TRBJ1-6 | TRBV15 | . | CATSRDRGIGSPLHF
TRBJ1-5 | TRBV28 | TRBD1 | CASSLGQGFRQPQHF
TRBJ1-5 | TRBV2 | . | CASSEVFDQPQHF
TRBJ2-4 | TRBV4-1 | . | CASSQGARDFGNIQYF
TRBJ2-7 | TRBV10-1 | . | CASSESGRGEQYF
TRBJ2-7 | TRBV2 | TRBD1 | CASSEDRGITYSYEQYF
TRBJ1-1 | TRBV5-4 | . | CASSLAFSGGEAFF
TRBJ1-2 | TRBV6-5 | TRBD1 | CASSYFGTGGAGTYTF
TRBJ2-5 | TRBV5-1 | TRBD2 | CASSRGLASQETQYF
TRBJ2-1 | TRBV27 | . | CASSSPGAGEYNEQFF
TRBJ2-3 | TRBV5-1 | . | CASSLTGVDTDTQYF
TRBJ2-1 | TRBV19 | TRBD2 | CASKDGASGSRNEQFF
TRBJ2-3 | TRBV15 | . | CATSRVAGDTQYF
TRBJ1-1 | TRBV29-1 | . | CSVEGGMNTEAFF
TRBJ1-5 | TRBV4-2 | . | CASSQIGAQPQHF
TRBJ2-7 | TRBV28 | . | CASSPPLAEMGPHGGTYEQYF
TRBJ1-3 | TRBV7-2 | . | CASSLTTGVSGNTIYF
TRBJ2-3 | TRBV5-6 | TRBD1 | CASSTGTGRPTDTQYF
TRBJ2-1 | TRBV5-4 | TRBD2 | CASSIRTSGQSYNEQFF
TRBJ2-2 | TRBV5-1 | TRBD1 | CASSSGYATTGTGELFF
TRBJ1-3 | TRBV30 | TRBD1 | CAWSREGAGGGNTIYF
TRBJ2-1 | TRBV5-4 | TRBD2 | CASSLGLAGAVNEQFF
TRBJ2-2 | TRBV30 | . | CAWSWSGDTDTGELFF
TRBJ1-3 | TRBV9 | . | CASSAQDDSSYFSGNTIYF
TRBJ1-1 | TRBV29-1 | . | CSVGFRSGVKAEAFF
TRBJ2-1 | TRBV5-1 | TRBD1 | CASSRGQGGQYNEQFF
TRBJ2-1 | TRBV5-1 | . | CASSVGLASSYNEQFF
TRBJ2-3 | TRBV7-8 | . | CASSLVAGSGTDTQYF
TRBJ2-7 | TRBV25-1 | . | CASSEGGAGNHEQYF
TRBJ1-1 | TRBV5-6 | . | CASSLVWLDETEAFF
TRBJ2-3 | TRBV7-9 | TRBD1 | CASSLGQGEASTDTQYF
TRBJ1-1 | TRBV19 | . | CASSIGGDEAFF
TRBJ2-5 | TRBV5-4 | . | CASSLFTPGVETQYF
TRBJ2-1 | TRBV27 | . | CASSLSFSGYNEQFF
TRBJ2-1 | TRBV7-8 | TRBD1 | CASSYQGAIGNEQFF
TRBJ2-2 | TRBV19 | . | CASSIGPGWGTGELFF
TRBJ1-4 | TRBV7-9 | . | CASSSDWWKVNEKLFF
TRBJ2-2 | TRBV6-5 | . | CASYEVSVTGELFF
TRBJ1-3 | TRBV6-1 | . | CASLTSGNTIYF
TRBJ1-6 | TRBV9 | . | CASSLGSLNSPLHF
TRBJ2-7 | TRBV6-5 | . | CASSYDFGGTYEQYF
TRBJ2-5 | TRBV10-3 | . | CAISEGGIQETQYF
TRBJ2-7 | TRBV19 | . | CASSMGTHYYEQYF
TRBJ2-3 | TRBV5-1 | . | CASSLEPPVDTQYF
TRBJ2-7 | TRBV28 | TRBD2 | CASSFPLAGSDEQYF
TRBJ2-1 | TRBV5-5 | TRBD2 | CASSLRGGLADNEQFF
TRBJ1-4 | TRBV6-1 | . | CASARYNEKLFF
TRBJ2-7 | TRBV5-1 | TRBD2 | CASSPNPGTSFYEQYF
TRBJ2-1 | TRBV28 | TRBD1 | CASMTGGYNEQFF
TRBJ1-1 | TRBV7-9 | . | CASSLEGLGRGTEAFF
TRBJ2-1 | TRBV2 | . | CASSPVDEQFF
TRBJ2-7 | TRBV4-1 | TRBD2 | CASSLPSGSWNEQYF
TRBJ2-1 | TRBV20-1 | . | CSARVARTQFF
TRBJ2-3 | TRBV5-1 | TRBD2 | CASSESGILTDTQYF
TRBJ2-1 | TRBV15 | TRBD1 | CATSDRDNRQEQLF
TRBJ1-1 | TRBV19 | . | CASSLGHPNTEAFF